The 4 T cell receptor beta chains below were found in one sample sequenced in a study of T cell changes during pregnancy in multiple sclerosis. TCRdb's copy holds only in-frame clones and misses some; the assay was immunoSEQ multiplex PCR. The sample records roughly 61,000 clones, 93% being singletons. Source: peripheral blood, taken after pregnancy. These receptors were obtained from a female donor with multiple sclerosis, enrolled in a pregnancy study.

The chain carries TRBV19 and TRBJ2-7, with 9 positions matching TRBD2. V was clipped by 6 bases and J by 4 bases; unmatched bases: 10. This CDR3 has 15 residues. Germline CDR1 reads LNHDA; CDR2 reads SQIVND (reference sequence). The CDR3 sequence is CASSTARGGAYEQYF. CDR3 bases: TGTGCCAGTAGCACAGCGCGCGGGGGGGCATACGAGCAGTACTTC.

The genes are TRBV25-1 and TRBJ2-1; TRBD2 aligns across 9 bases. Germline V lookup: CDR1 MGHDK, CDR2 SYGVNS. V shed 5 bases, J shed 3 bases, and the junction held 5 bases outside the gene matches. The CDR3 consists of 15 residues. The CDR3 DNA reads as TGTGCCAGCAGTTCGACTAGCGGAAACTACAATGAGCAGTTCTTC. Translated, it gives CASSSTSGNYNEQFF. Drawing the rest from reference TRBV25-1 and TRBJ2-1, the complete variable domain is EADIYQTPRYLVIGTGKKITLECSQTMGHDKMYWYQQDPGMELHLIHYSYGVNSTEKGDLSSESTVSRIRTEHFPLTLESARPSHTSQYLCASSSTSGNYNEQFFGPGTRLTVL.

The chain employs TRBV6-5 and TRBJ1-2; 7 bases match TRBD1. Germline CDR1 reads MNHEY; CDR2 reads SVGAGI. V lost 5 bases and J lost 2; bases outside the gene matches: 5. The CDR3 consists of 14 residues. The CDR3 spells CASSRQGLNYGYTF. The CDR3 nucleotides are TGTGCCAGCAGTCGACAGGGATTAAACTATGGCTACACCTTC.

The chain recombines TRBV2 with TRBJ2-3, with a possible D match to TRBD1 (6 bases). Germline V gene lookup returns CDR1 SNHLY and CDR2 FYNNEI. The V end was cut by 7 bases, the J end by 2 bases, with 16 bases between. The CDR3 consists of 15 residues. In DNA form, the CDR3 reads TGTGCCAGCACTAGAGGACAGTCCTACACAGATACGCAGTATTTT. Its protein product is CASTRGQSYTDTQYF.